This T cell receptor beta chain comes out of a study of shared T cell receptors in the human thymus. The J segment lost 0 bases and the V segment lost 8 bases, leaving 7 bases of the junction unmatched. CDR1 and CDR2 (germline): WNHNN, SYGVQD (reference sequence). The CDR3 is made up of 15 amino acids. This clone occurred a few times. Sequencing used immunoSEQ multiplex PCR; TCRdb keeps in-frame clones, though not all of them. The table lists about 380,000 clones, approximately 95% of them singletons, with about 0.02% in the top ten. V usage is TRBV10-1 and J usage is TRBJ2-7, with 10 bases matching TRBD2. What was sequenced was thymocytes. The receptor was derived from a human donor. CDR3 amino acids: CASAEREGSSYEQYF. CDR3 DNA: TGCGCCAGCGCCGAGCGGGAGGGGAGCTCCTACGAGCAGTACTTC.